This TCR beta chain originates from a study of cytomegalovirus exposure and HLA in healthy donors. Study-wide background: One earlier analysis, a look at approximately 180 million T cells, found roughly 120 million unique TCR beta sequences. Study-level findings and limits: In vitro confirmation showed a few CMV-associated chains to be CMV antigen specific.

Use of 60 Vbeta and 13 Jbeta primers characterized the PCR. Produced via immunoSEQ multiplex PCR; TCRdb's table is partial and in-frame only. This table holds 150,000 to 200,000 clones, about 80% found once. V shed 0 bases and J shed 2 bases, with 5 bases lying between them. CDR3 length: 13 amino acids. Germline loops: CDR1 GTSNPN, CDR2 SVGIG (reference sequence). With respect to this clone: As yet, its antigen is unknown.

The sequenced sample was PBMCs. This receptor was identified in a woman in her twenties or thirties in good health and CMV-seropositive. The rearrangement uses TRBV30 and TRBJ1-3; no definite D call. CDR3 sequence: CAWSVTAGNTIYF. The DNA of the CDR3 is TGTGCCTGGAGTGTTACAGCTGGAAACACCATATATTTT.